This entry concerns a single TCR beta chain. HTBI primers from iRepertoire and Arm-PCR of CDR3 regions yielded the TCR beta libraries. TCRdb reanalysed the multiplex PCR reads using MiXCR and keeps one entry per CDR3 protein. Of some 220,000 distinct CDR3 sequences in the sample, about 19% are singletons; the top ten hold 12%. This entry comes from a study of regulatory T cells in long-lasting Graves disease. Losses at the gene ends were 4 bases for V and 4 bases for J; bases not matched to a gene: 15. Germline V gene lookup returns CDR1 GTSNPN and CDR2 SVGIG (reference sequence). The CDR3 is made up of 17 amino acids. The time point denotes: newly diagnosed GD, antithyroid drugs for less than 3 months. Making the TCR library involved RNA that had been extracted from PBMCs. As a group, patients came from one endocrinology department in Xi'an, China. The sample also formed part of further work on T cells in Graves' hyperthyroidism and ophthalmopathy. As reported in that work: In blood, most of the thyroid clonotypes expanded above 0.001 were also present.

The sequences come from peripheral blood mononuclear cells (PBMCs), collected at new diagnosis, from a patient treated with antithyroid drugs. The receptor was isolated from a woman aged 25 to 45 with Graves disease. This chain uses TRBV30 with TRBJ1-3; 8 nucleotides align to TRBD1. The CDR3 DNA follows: TGTGCCTGGAACCGGGACAGGTCGTCCTCGAGAGGAAACACCATATATTTT. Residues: CAWNRDRSSSRGNTIYF.